This T cell receptor (beta chain) was observed in a study of T cell responses to AZD1222 COVID-19 vaccine. Concerning this clone itself: Antigen unknown.

Study results and limitations: Spike-specific TCR breadth and depth grew following two AZD1222 doses. The donor group comprised mostly white British people and more females; the analysis possibly underestimated clonal diversity.

Sequenced by immunoSEQ multiplex PCR; TCRdb stores in-frame clones only, minus some. The table shows roughly 98,000 clones, with around nine tenths occurring only once. V lost 0 bases and J lost 3, with 11 bases in between. The germline gives CDR1 MGHRA, CDR2 YSYEKL. The CDR3 has 15 amino acids. The sequence was collected from an adult who received the AZD1222 COVID-19 vaccine. Source: peripheral blood, taken 28 days after the second AZD1222 dose. The chain recombines TRBV4-1 with TRBJ1-2; D unresolved. The CDR3 sequence is CASSQDSSQHYGYTF. DNA for the CDR3: TGCGCCAGCAGCCAAGATTCGTCCCAGCACTATGGCTACACCTTC.